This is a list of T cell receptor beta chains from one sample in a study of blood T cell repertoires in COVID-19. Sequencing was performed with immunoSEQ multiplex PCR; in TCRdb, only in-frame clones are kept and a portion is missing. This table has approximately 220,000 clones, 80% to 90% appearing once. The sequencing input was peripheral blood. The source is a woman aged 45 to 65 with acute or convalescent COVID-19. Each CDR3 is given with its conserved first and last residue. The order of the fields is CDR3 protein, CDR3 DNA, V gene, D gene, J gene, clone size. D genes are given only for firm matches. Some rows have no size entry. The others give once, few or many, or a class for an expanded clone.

CDR3aa: CASSLVQGNNEQFF
CDR3nt: TGTGCCAGCAGCTTAGTTCAGGGTAACAATGAGCAGTTCTTC
v_gene: TRBV7-2
d_gene: NA
j_gene: TRBJ2-1
abundance: NA

CDR3aa: CASSSGVLQYF
CDR3nt: TGTGCCAGCTCTAGCGGGGTGTTACAGTACTTC
v_gene: TRBV6-6
d_gene: TRBD2
j_gene: TRBJ2-7
abundance: NA

CDR3aa: CASSSTGAGYTF
CDR3nt: TGTGCCAGCAGTAGTACAGGGGCCGGCTACACCTTC
v_gene: TRBV9
d_gene: TRBD1
j_gene: TRBJ1-2
abundance: NA

CDR3aa: CAVGPKLGATGELFF
CDR3nt: TGTGCCGTAGGCCCCAAACTTGGGGCCACCGGGGAGCTGTTTTTT
v_gene: TRBV10-3
d_gene: NA
j_gene: TRBJ2-2
abundance: NA

CDR3aa: CASRDRTGGYNSPLHF
CDR3nt: TGTGCCAGCAGGGATCGGACAGGGGGCTATAATTCACCCCTCCACTTT
v_gene: TRBV2
d_gene: TRBD1
j_gene: TRBJ1-6
abundance: NA

CDR3aa: CASSPPGRNLLNTEAFF
CDR3nt: TGTGCCAGCAGCCCTCCCGGGAGGAACCTATTGAACACTGAAGCTTTCTTT
v_gene: TRBV9
d_gene: NA
j_gene: TRBJ1-1
abundance: NA

CDR3aa: CASSNREANYGYTF
CDR3nt: TGTGCCAGCAGCAACAGGGAAGCTAACTATGGCTACACCTTC
v_gene: TRBV2
d_gene: NA
j_gene: TRBJ1-2
abundance: NA

CDR3aa: CASRGLSRESYNEQFF
CDR3nt: TGTGCCAGTAGAGGGTTGTCGAGGGAGTCCTACAATGAGCAGTTCTTC
v_gene: TRBV19
d_gene: NA
j_gene: TRBJ2-1
abundance: NA

CDR3aa: CASSLRGLPANEKLFF
CDR3nt: TGTGCCAGCAGCTTAAGGGGCCTCCCCGCTAATGAAAAACTGTTTTTT
v_gene: TRBV11-2
d_gene: NA
j_gene: TRBJ1-4
abundance: NA

CDR3aa: CASGLVPEGLFSYEQYF
CDR3nt: TGTGCTAGTGGTTTGGTACCAGAGGGACTTTTCTCCTACGAGCAGTACTTC
v_gene: TRBV12-5
d_gene: NA
j_gene: TRBJ2-7
abundance: NA

CDR3aa: CASSLAQGFYGYTF
CDR3nt: TGTGCCAGCAGCTTGGCACAGGGCTTCTATGGCTACACCTTC
v_gene: TRBV7-8
d_gene: NA
j_gene: TRBJ1-2
abundance: few

CDR3aa: CASSVGGTGSYEQYF
CDR3nt: TGTGCCAGCAGCGTAGGGGGGACAGGTTCCTACGAGCAGTACTTC
v_gene: TRBV9
d_gene: TRBD1
j_gene: TRBJ2-7
abundance: NA

CDR3aa: CASRGQALSSGANVLTF
CDR3nt: TGTGCCAGCAGAGGACAGGCCCTCAGCTCTGGGGCCAACGTCCTGACTTTC
v_gene: TRBV9
d_gene: TRBD1
j_gene: TRBJ2-6
abundance: NA

CDR3aa: CASTPPGQGWDNEQFF
CDR3nt: TGTGCCAGCACTCCCCCAGGACAGGGTTGGGACAATGAGCAGTTCTTC
v_gene: TRBV27
d_gene: TRBD1
j_gene: TRBJ2-1
abundance: NA

CDR3aa: CASSGNRGLYGYTF
CDR3nt: TGCGCCAGCAGCGGCAATCGAGGGCTCTATGGCTACACCTTC
v_gene: TRBV5-1
d_gene: NA
j_gene: TRBJ1-2
abundance: NA

CDR3aa: CASSLKQGYEQYF
CDR3nt: TGTGCCAGCAGCTTGAAACAGGGGTACGAGCAGTACTTC
v_gene: TRBV5-6
d_gene: TRBD1
j_gene: TRBJ2-7
abundance: NA

CDR3aa: CASSVHFTGQGRNEQFF
CDR3nt: TGTGCCAGCAGCGTCCATTTCACTGGACAGGGAAGGAATGAGCAGTTCTTC
v_gene: TRBV9
d_gene: TRBD1
j_gene: TRBJ2-1
abundance: NA

CDR3aa: CASSLRGNTEAFF
CDR3nt: TGTGCCAGCAGCCTCAGGGGGAACACTGAAGCTTTCTTT
v_gene: TRBV7-9
d_gene: NA
j_gene: TRBJ1-1
abundance: few

CDR3aa: CASSPGTGENSPLHF
CDR3nt: TGTGCCAGCAGCCCTGGGACAGGGGAAAATTCACCCCTCCACTTT
v_gene: TRBV7-9
d_gene: TRBD1
j_gene: TRBJ1-6
abundance: NA

CDR3aa: CASRGQGAAETQYF
CDR3nt: TGTGCCAGCAGGGGACAGGGGGCTGCAGAGACCCAGTACTTC
v_gene: TRBV5-4
d_gene: TRBD1
j_gene: TRBJ2-5
abundance: once

CDR3aa: CASSQTDPNEKLFF
CDR3nt: TGTGCCAGCAGCCAGACAGACCCTAATGAAAAACTGTTTTTT
v_gene: TRBV7-9
d_gene: NA
j_gene: TRBJ1-4
abundance: NA

CDR3aa: CASSWDPTGLFYEQYF
CDR3nt: TGTGCCAGCAGCTGGGATCCGACAGGGTTGTTCTACGAGCAGTACTTC
v_gene: TRBV7-3
d_gene: TRBD1
j_gene: TRBJ2-7
abundance: NA

CDR3aa: CASSLEGGGLRDYGYTF
CDR3nt: TGCGCCAGCAGCTTGGAAGGGGGCGGTTTACGTGACTATGGCTACACCTTC
v_gene: TRBV5-1
d_gene: TRBD1
j_gene: TRBJ1-2
abundance: NA

CDR3aa: CAPRGSGTTGELFF
CDR3nt: TGTGCCCCAAGGGGTAGCGGGACCACCGGGGAGCTGTTTTTT
v_gene: TRBV21-1
d_gene: NA
j_gene: TRBJ2-2
abundance: NA

CDR3aa: CAWSVAAYEQYF
CDR3nt: TGTGCCTGGAGTGTAGCGGCGTACGAGCAGTACTTC
v_gene: TRBV30
d_gene: NA
j_gene: TRBJ2-7
abundance: NA

CDR3aa: CASTRTAYGYTF
CDR3nt: TGTGCCAGCACCCGGACAGCCTATGGCTACACCTTC
v_gene: TRBV9
d_gene: NA
j_gene: TRBJ1-2
abundance: NA

CDR3aa: CASSPGTGMNTGELFF
CDR3nt: TGTGCCAGCTCACCAGGGACAGGGATGAACACCGGGGAGCTGTTTTTT
v_gene: TRBV18
d_gene: TRBD1
j_gene: TRBJ2-2
abundance: few

CDR3aa: CATSDSGTGLDQPQHF
CDR3nt: TGTGCCACCAGTGATTCGGGGACAGGTCTCGATCAGCCCCAGCATTTT
v_gene: TRBV24-1
d_gene: TRBD1
j_gene: TRBJ1-5
abundance: NA

CDR3aa: CASSYSGTGGSDTQYF
CDR3nt: TGTGCCAGCAGTTACTCCGGGACAGGGGGCTCAGATACGCAGTATTTT
v_gene: TRBV6-5
d_gene: TRBD1
j_gene: TRBJ2-3
abundance: once